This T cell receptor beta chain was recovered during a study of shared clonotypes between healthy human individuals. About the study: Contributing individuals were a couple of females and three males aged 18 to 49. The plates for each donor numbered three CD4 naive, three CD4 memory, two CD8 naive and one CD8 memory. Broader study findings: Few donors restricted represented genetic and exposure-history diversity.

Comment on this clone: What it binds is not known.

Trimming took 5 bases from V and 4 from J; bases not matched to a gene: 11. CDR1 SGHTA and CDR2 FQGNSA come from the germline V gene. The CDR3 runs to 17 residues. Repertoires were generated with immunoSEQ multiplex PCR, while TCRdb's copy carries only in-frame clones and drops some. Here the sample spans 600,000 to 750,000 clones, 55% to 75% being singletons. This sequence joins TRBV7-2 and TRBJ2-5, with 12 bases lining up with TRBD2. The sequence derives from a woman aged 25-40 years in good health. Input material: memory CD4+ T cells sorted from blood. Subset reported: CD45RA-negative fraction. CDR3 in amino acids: CASSRGLAGPVGETQYF. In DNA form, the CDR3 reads TGTGCCAGCAGCCGAGGACTAGCGGGGCCCGTTGGAGAGACCCAGTACTTC.